A single sample gave rise to the 20 T cell receptor beta chains below, sequenced in a study of persistence of HIV-infected CD4 T cells. What these receptors recognize is not known. The immunoSEQ assay was version 4, run in survey mode. Libraries were prepared by immunoSEQ multiplex PCR; TCRdb keeps only in-frame clonotypes and omits some of them. The sample records 35,000 to 45,000 clones, about 91% being singletons. This nonspecific control used anti-CD3/anti-CD28 bead stimulation of CD4+ T cells. Sorting selected CD4+ T cells upregulating both CD40 ligand and CD69. The sequencing here drew on CD4+ T cells sorted from PBMCs after approximately 19-hour stimulation, taken from a patient who received antiretroviral therapy. The receptor source for this set is an adult man with HIV who was CMV-seropositive.

The chain carries TRBV3-1 (or the pseudogene TRBV3-2) and TRBJ2-6, with D unclear. CDR3 size: 16 residues. Trimming stripped 5 bases from V and 0 bases from J, with 11 bases between. Germline V gene sequence: CDR1 LGHDT, CDR2 YNNKEL (reference sequence). CDR3 DNA sequence: TGTGCCAGCAGCGGCAGGATTACCTCTGGGGCCAACGTCCTGACTTTC. Its protein is CASSGRITSGANVLTF.

This clone was seen only a few times. The gene calls are TRBV5-1 and TRBJ2-3; D is ambiguous. Germline V gives CDR1 SGHRS, CDR2 YFSETQ. CDR3 length: 14 residues. V lost 1 base and J lost 6, with 12 bases in between. The CDR3, as DNA: TGCGCCAGCAGCTTGTCGTGGGGATACGATACGCAGTATTTT. Protein product: CASSLSWGYDTQYF.

The chain links TRBV6-1 to TRBJ1-1, with D possibly matching TRBD1 (5 bases). The CDR3 spans 14 residues. CDR1 and CDR2 (germline): MNHNS, SASEGT. The V end lost 6 bases, the J end lost 3 bases, and 14 bases lay between the germline ends. CDR3 coding DNA: TGTGCCAGCAGGGGGGGATTTGGGGACACTGAAGCTTTCTTT. Translated: CASRGGFGDTEAFF.

The chain is built from TRBV6-2 or TRBV6-3 and TRBJ1-6, with a tentative D call TRBD1 (6 bases). V lost 4 bases, J lost 9 bases, and 10 bases lay in between. Germline CDR1 reads MNHEY; CDR2 reads SVGEGT. This CDR3 has 13 amino acids. The CDR3 loop is CASSSRGGSPLHF. The CDR3 nucleotides are TGTGCCAGCAGTTCCAGGGGAGGTTCACCCCTCCACTTT.

The chain links TRBV18 to TRBJ2-2; 7 nucleotides match TRBD1. There are 16 residues in the CDR3. V gave up 7 bases and J gave up 5 bases; unmatched junction bases: 13. Per germline, CDR1 KGHSH and CDR2 LQKENI. CDR3 sequence (DNA): TGTGCCAGCTTACAGGGGCCGCTTATGAGTACCGGGGAGCTGTTTTTT. Amino acid sequence: CASLQGPLMSTGELFF.

The V and J genes are TRBV20-1 and TRBJ1-1; no clear D gene. Trimming cost V 3 bases and J 8 bases, with 16 bases left between them. CDR1 is DFQATT and CDR2 is SNEGSKA in the germline V gene (reference sequence). The CDR3 length is 13 residues. CDR3 bases: TGCAGTGCTAGTACTCGGTGGGGAACCGAAGCTTTCTTT. It yields the protein CSASTRWGTEAFF.

This clone was picked up a small number of times. The chain is built from TRBV2 and TRBJ1-6, with no clear D. The CDR3 is 13 amino acids. CDR1 SNHLY and CDR2 FYNNEI come from the germline V gene. Trimming took 8 bases from V and 4 from J, leaving 9 bases between them. The CDR3: CASGSDYNSPLHF. CDR3 DNA: TGTGCCAGCGGGTCCGATTATAATTCACCCCTCCACTTT. Variable domain in full (rest from reference TRBV2 and TRBJ1-6): EPEVTQTPSHQVTQMGQEVILRCVPISNHLYFYWYRQILGQKVEFLVSFYNNEISEKSEIFDDQFSVERPDGSNFTLKIRSTKLEDSAMYFCASGSDYNSPLHFGNGTRLTVT.

The genes are TRBV6-6 and TRBJ1-5, with 8 bases matching TRBD1. Germline values: CDR1 MNHNY, CDR2 SVGAGI (reference sequence). The length of the CDR3 is 14 residues. The V segment lost 2 bases and the J segment 7 bases; nucleotides outside the gene matches: 4. CDR3 amino acids: CASSYGQGAQPQHF. CDR3 DNA sequence: TGTGCCAGCAGTTACGGGCAGGGGGCCCAGCCCCAGCATTTT.

This clone occurred a few times. The chain couples TRBV21-1 to TRBJ1-1; TRBD1, the D gene given by the table, was not confirmed from the DNA. TRBV21-1 is classified as a pseudogene. This CDR3 has 13 amino acids. This chain's CDR3 is CARFRTVNTEAFF. The DNA for the CDR3 is TGTGCCAGATTCAGGACAGTTAACACTGAAGCTTTCTTT.

This sequence joins TRBV5-8 and TRBJ1-1, with D unresolved. The V and J ends lost 5 bases and 0 bases respectively, with 8 bases between them. CDR1 SGHTS and CDR2 YDEGEE come from the germline V gene. CDR3 length: 13 residues. The chain's CDR3 is CASSFPVNTEAFF. For the CDR3, the DNA is TGTGCCAGCAGTTTCCCGGTGAACACTGAAGCTTTCTTT.

The genes are TRBV5-1 and TRBJ1-2, with TRBD1 matching over 7 bases. CDR3 length: 14 amino acids. V lost 0 bases, J lost 8 bases, and 7 bases stayed unmatched. The germline CDR1 and CDR2 sequences are SGHRS and YFSETQ. CDR3 sequence (DNA): TGCGCCAGCAGCTTGGTGGAGGGGGCGCGAGGCTACACCTTC. It yields the protein CASSLVEGARGYTF.

This chain uses TRBV6-6 with TRBJ1-5, with a possible D match to TRBD1 (6 bases). V was clipped by 7 bases and J by 6 bases, with 13 bases between them. The V gene's germline CDR1 is MNHNY and CDR2 SVGAGI (reference sequence). The CDR3 is 13 residues long. The CDR3 here is CASNREARQPQHF. DNA of the CDR3: TGTGCCAGCAACAGGGAGGCTCGTCAGCCCCAGCATTTT.

The gene calls are TRBV6-5 and TRBJ2-2; possible D gene TRBD1, 6 bases. The CDR3 spans 14 residues. CDR1 MNHEY and CDR2 SVGAGI come from the germline V gene. CDR3 sequence (DNA): TGTGCTACCGCCAGGGACACTTCCACCGGGGAGCTGTTTTTT. This codes for CATARDTSTGELFF.

This clone was observed a few times. This chain links TRBV7-2 with TRBJ1-3; D is possibly TRBD1 (5 bases). The ends were cut back, 5 bases at V and 6 bases at J, with 14 bases in the middle. The V gene's germline CDR1 is SGHTA and CDR2 FQGNSA. CDR3 length equals 14 residues. CDR3 coding DNA: TGTGCCAGCAGCCAGGGTGGTTCTTTAAACACCATATATTTT. Translated, it gives CASSQGGSLNTIYF. Drawing the rest from reference TRBV7-2 and TRBJ1-3, the complete variable domain is GAGVSQSPSNKVTEKGKDVELRCDPISGHTALYWYRQSLGQGLEFLIYFQGNSAPDKSGLPSDRFSAERTGGSVSTLTIQRTQQEDSAVYLCASSQGGSLNTIYFGEGSWLTVV.

The chain is built from TRBV18 and TRBJ1-2, with D possibly matching TRBD1 (5 bases). The V end was cut by 6 bases, the J end by 4 bases, with 12 bases between. The germline CDR1 and CDR2 sequences are KGHSH and LQKENI. The CDR3 spans 13 residues. The CDR3 DNA sequence: TGTGCCAGCTCCCCCTCCGGGGGCTATGGCTACACCTTC. It codes for CASSPSGGYGYTF.

V usage is TRBV6-5 and J usage is TRBJ1-3; 9 bases are a match to TRBD1. CDR3 length equals 14 residues. The V gene's germline CDR1 is MNHEY and CDR2 SVGAGI. V shed 6 bases, J shed 7 bases, and the junction held 7 bases outside the gene matches. CDR3 region: CASRGQGPRNTIYF. The CDR3 DNA follows: TGTGCCAGCAGGGGACAGGGACCGCGGAACACCATATATTTT.

V usage is TRBV5-4 and J usage is TRBJ1-2; maybe TRBD1 (5 bases). Germline V gene lookup returns CDR1 SGHNT and CDR2 YYREEE (reference sequence). This CDR3 spans 15 amino acids. The germline V and J ends were trimmed by 3 bases and 1 base, with 13 bases remaining between them. CDR3 region: CASSYRDGNNYGYTF. CDR3 sequence (DNA): TGTGCCAGCAGCTACCGGGACGGAAATAACTATGGCTACACCTTC.

The chain couples TRBV5-5 to TRBJ1-4; D may be TRBD1 (5 bases). This CDR3 is 14 amino acids long. Germline V CDR1 and CDR2: SGHKS, YYEKEE (reference sequence). Trimming cost V 1 base and J 7 bases, with 11 bases left between them. Written as DNA, the CDR3 is TGTGCCAGCAGCTTGTGGGGGAAAGGTGAAAAACTGTTTTTT. Translated: CASSLWGKGEKLFF.

This sequence joins TRBV6-5 and TRBJ2-1; 8 nucleotides align to TRBD2. Germline-derived CDR1 and CDR2 are MNHEY and SVGAGI. The CDR3 covers 14 residues. Trimming cost V 2 bases and J 3 bases; bases outside gene matches: 0. The CDR3 loop reads CASSYGTSYNEQFF. The CDR3 nucleotides read TGTGCCAGCAGTTACGGGACTAGCTACAATGAGCAGTTCTTC.

The rearrangement uses TRBV28 and TRBJ2-2; D might be TRBD2 (5 bases). Trimming shortened V by 4 bases and J by 2 bases, and 14 bases separated the two germline ends. Germline V gives CDR1 MDHEN, CDR2 SYDVKM. CDR3 length: 16 residues. Here the CDR3 reads CASSSLSEKNTGELFF. The CDR3, as DNA: TGTGCCAGCAGTTCCCTTAGCGAGAAAAACACCGGGGAGCTGTTTTTT.